Each of the 26 T cell receptor beta chains below was sequenced from the same sample in a study of cytomegalovirus exposure and HLA in healthy donors. PCR employed 60 Vbeta and 13 Jbeta primers. Sequencing used immunoSEQ multiplex PCR; TCRdb keeps in-frame clones, though not all of them. The repertoire includes 200,000 to 250,000 clones, 82% of them detected once, and 2.5% to 3% sits in the top ten. Source material: PBMCs. These receptors all come from a woman aged 40 to 49 in good health and CMV-seronegative.

J is TRBJ2-7 and V is TRBV28, with TRBD2 matching 8 bases. Germline V lookup: CDR1 MDHEN, CDR2 SYDVKM. The junction had 8 bases not matched to a gene; V was cut back by 7 bases and J by 0 bases. There are 15 residues in the CDR3. The CDR3 here is CASTKSGSGSYEQYF. DNA for the CDR3: TGTGCCAGCACCAAAAGCGGGAGCGGCTCCTACGAGCAGTACTTC.

V is TRBV10-3 and J is TRBJ1-2, with D possibly TRBD1 on 5 matching bases. Germline assignment: CDR1 ENHRY and CDR2 SYGVKD. The V end lost 0 bases, the J end lost 13 bases, and 24 bases lay between the germline ends. The CDR3 extends over 16 amino acids. CDR3 in amino acids: CAISESIGGPLSVCTF. The CDR3 region has the DNA TGTGCCATCAGTGAGTCGATCGGGGGTCCTCTTTCGGTTTGCACCTTC.

This chain connects TRBV10-1 to TRBJ2-1; maybe TRBD1 (5 bases). V lost 9 bases to trimming and J lost 8 bases, with 17 bases between them. The CDR3 has 13 amino acids. Germline CDR1 and CDR2: WNHNN and SYGVQD (reference sequence). The CDR3 spells CASSFRVGHEQFF. CDR3 sequence (DNA): TGCGCCAGTAGTTTCAGGGTAGGTCATGAGCAGTTCTTC.

The gene calls are TRBV28 and TRBJ1-3; a possible D gene is TRBD1 (6 bases). The CDR3 loop spans 16 amino acids. Trimming shortened V by 4 bases and J by 2 bases, and 15 bases separated the two germline ends. Germline V gene data show CDR1 as MDHEN and CDR2 as SYDVKM. This CDR3 is CASSSPGGKTGNTIYF. In nucleotides, the CDR3 is TGTGCCAGCAGTTCCCCGGGGGGCAAGACTGGAAACACCATATATTTT.

The chain joins TRBV19 to TRBJ1-5, with no clear D. V was clipped by 4 bases and J by 0 bases, with 10 bases between them. This CDR3 has 15 residues. Germline CDR1 is LNHDA and CDR2 is SQIVND (reference sequence). CDR3 in amino acids: CASSRAAYSNQPQHF. CDR3 coding DNA: TGTGCCAGTAGTAGGGCCGCTTATAGCAATCAGCCCCAGCATTTT.

The V and J genes are TRBV5-1 and TRBJ1-1; 7 bases align to TRBD1. CDR3 length equals 19 residues. Germline CDR1 is SGHRS and CDR2 is YFSETQ. The J segment lost 4 bases and the V segment lost 6 bases, leaving 24 bases of the junction unmatched. The CDR3 loop is CASTTYFPGQLFVGTEAFF. In nucleotides, the CDR3 is TGCGCCAGCACCACCTACTTTCCGGGACAGCTTTTTGTTGGCACTGAAGCTTTCTTT.

This clone came up once. The V and J genes are TRBV30 and TRBJ1-3; D possibly corresponds to TRBD1 (6 bases). CDR3 size: 12 residues. The germline CDR1 and CDR2 sequences are GTSNPN and SVGIG (reference sequence). V shed 3 bases and J shed 7 bases, with 10 bases lying between them. CDR3 DNA sequence: TGTGCCTGGAGGGTCCAGGGGAACACCATATATTTT. It yields the protein CAWRVQGNTIYF.

The chain uses TRBV18 and TRBJ2-3; D ambiguous. This CDR3 spans 17 amino acids. The V gene lost 3 bases and the J gene lost 4 bases, with 20 bases spanning the gap. CDR1 and CDR2 (germline): KGHSH, LQKENI. In DNA form, the CDR3 reads TGTGCCAGCTCACCCGTATCATATTCCGTCACATCAGATACGCAGTATTTT. Protein product: CASSPVSYSVTSDTQYF.

Only one count was recorded for this clone. The V and J genes are TRBV27 and TRBJ2-7, with D possibly TRBD2 on 5 matching bases. Trimming cost V 6 bases and J 6 bases, with 15 bases left between them. The CDR3 has 13 amino acids. Germline CDR1 and CDR2: MNHEY and SMNVEV (reference sequence). CDR3 amino acids: CASSARPGVEQYF. The DNA for the CDR3 is TGTGCCAGCAGCGCGAGGCCCGGGGTCGAGCAGTACTTC.

As to this clone: Other DNA sequences in this specimen translate into the identical CDR3. The chain combines TRBV18 with TRBJ1-1, with D perhaps TRBD1 (6 bases). V gave up 6 bases and J gave up 1 base, with 9 bases separating them. The CDR3 runs to 13 residues. Per the germline V gene, CDR1 is KGHSH and CDR2 is LQKENI. CDR3 region: CASSQGQNTEAFF. Written as DNA, the CDR3 is TGTGCCAGCTCCCAGGGGCAGAACACTGAAGCTTTCTTT.

The chain recombines TRBV5-4 with TRBJ1-2; 10 bases fit TRBD1. After removal of 0 bases from V and 8 bases from J, the junction contained 4 bases not matched to a gene. The CDR3 totals 14 residues. Per the germline V gene, CDR1 is SGHNT and CDR2 is YYREEE (reference sequence). The CDR3, as DNA: TGTGCCAGCAGCTTGGCGGGGACAGGGGTGGGCTACACCTTC. Protein sequence: CASSLAGTGVGYTF. Based on the CDR3 plus reference TRBV5-4 and TRBJ1-2, the full variable domain is ETGVTQSPTHLIKTRGQQVTLRCSSQSGHNTVSWYQQALGQGPQFIFQYYREEENGRGNFPPRFSGLQFPNYSSELNVNALELDDSALYLCASSLAGTGVGYTFGSGTRLTVV.

The DNA for the CDR3 is TGTGCCAGCAGTTCAGAACAAGACTATGGCTACACCTTC. The encoded protein is CASSSEQDYGYTF. The chain has TRBV28 and TRBJ1-2; no clear D gene. This CDR3 is built from 13 residues. Trimming took off 4 bases at V and 3 bases at J, with 9 bases between the two ends. Germline loops: CDR1 MDHEN, CDR2 SYDVKM.

Regarding this clone: Here the CDR3 omits its conserved ending phenylalanine or tryptophan, so a read error is the likely source. Because the CDR3's place on the DNA is in doubt, the DNA is left out and the CDR3 is given as listed by TCRdb. CDR3 sequence reads: CASRGQGIARA. The rearrangement uses TRBV28 and TRBJ1-1; TRBD1 reflects the table's D call only, with no check against the DNA. Counting both end residues, the CDR3 totals 11 amino acids. Germline CDR1 MDHEN, CDR2 SYDVKM.

The rearrangement joins TRBV6-6 to TRBJ2-3, with D possibly matching TRBD1 (6 bases). This CDR3 is built from 16 residues. Trimming removed 6 bases from V and 5 bases from J, with 21 bases in between. CDR1 is MNHNY and CDR2 is SVGAGI in the germline V gene (reference sequence). The CDR3 DNA follows: TGTGCCAGCAGCACCAGCAGGGCAGGGGCAAAAGATACGCAGTATTTT. Residues: CASSTSRAGAKDTQYF.

The chain employs TRBV4-1 and TRBJ2-3; D uncertain. Germline V CDR1 and CDR2: MGHRA, YSYEKL. This CDR3 comprises 17 residues. Trimming pared 5 bases from V and 5 bases from J, leaving 23 bases between. CDR3 coding DNA: TGCGCCAGCAGCGTTCGTACCCTAGACGCCCTGGGAGATACGCAGTATTTT. Protein sequence: CASSVRTLDALGDTQYF.

This clone occurred a few times. The chain has TRBV7-8 and TRBJ2-4; 10 bases are shared with TRBD2. Looked up from germline, CDR1 is SGHVS and CDR2 is FQNEAQ. The V segment lost 5 bases and the J segment 6 bases; nucleotides outside the gene matches: 16. This CDR3 has 18 amino acids. The DNA of the CDR3 is TGTGCCAGCAGCCCCGTCCTAAGGCTAGCGGGAGATGGAAACATTCAGTACTTC. Encoded protein: CASSPVLRLAGDGNIQYF.

The J gene is TRBJ2-7, the V gene TRBV4-1; the match to TRBD2 covers 8 bases. Germline-derived CDR1 and CDR2 are MGHRA and YSYEKL. The CDR3 is made up of 14 amino acids. V dropped 5 bases and J dropped 5; count of bases not matched to a gene: 8. The CDR3 loop reads CASSWASGYNEQYF. For the CDR3, the DNA is TGCGCCAGCAGCTGGGCTAGCGGGTATAACGAGCAGTACTTC.

CDR3: CSVEITGYSYEQYF. The CDR3 coding sequence is TGCAGCGTTGAGATTACAGGTTACTCCTACGAGCAGTACTTC. The genes are TRBV29-1 and TRBJ2-7; D is perhaps TRBD1 (5 bases). This CDR3 comprises 14 residues. The V end was cut by 3 bases, the J end by 0 bases, with 12 bases between. Germline V gene data show CDR1 as SQVTM and CDR2 as ANQGSEA.

This sequence joins TRBV7-2 and TRBJ2-5, with 8 bases identical to TRBD1. V trimming: 2 bases; J trimming: 2 bases; junction bases outside the gene matches: 4. CDR1 and CDR2 (germline): SGHTA, FQGNSA. The CDR3 runs to 15 residues. The CDR3 is CASSLPDRGQETQYF. The CDR3 bases are TGTGCCAGCAGCTTACCCGACAGGGGTCAAGAGACCCAGTACTTC.

This chain connects TRBV7-2 to TRBJ1-2, with 8 bases aligning to TRBD1. The junction had 13 bases not matched to a gene; V was cut back by 4 bases and J by 6 bases. This CDR3 is built from 16 residues. Germline loops: CDR1 SGHTA, CDR2 FQGNSA. CDR3: CASSSYLQGAADGYTF. The CDR3 DNA sequence: TGTGCCAGCAGCTCATACCTTCAGGGGGCGGCGGATGGCTACACCTTC. The whole variable domain, remainder taken from reference TRBV7-2 and TRBJ1-2, is GAGVSQSPSNKVTEKGKDVELRCDPISGHTALYWYRQSLGQGLEFLIYFQGNSAPDKSGLPSDRFSAERTGGSVSTLTIQRTQQEDSAVYLCASSSYLQGAADGYTFGSGTRLTVV.

The V and J genes are TRBV27 and TRBJ2-7, with 8 bases fitting TRBD2. The V gene end was trimmed by 5 bases and the J gene end by 5 bases; junction bases not matched to a gene: 14. The CDR3 length is 16 residues. Germline assignment: CDR1 MNHEY and CDR2 SMNVEV (reference sequence). Written as DNA, the CDR3 is TGTGCCAGCAGTCTAAGGGGGACTAGTGGGTCCCACGAGCAGTACTTC. The encoded protein is CASSLRGTSGSHEQYF.

This chain joins TRBV5-4 and TRBJ1-1; the match to TRBD1 covers 9 bases. This CDR3 contains 16 residues. Germline CDR1 reads SGHNT; CDR2 reads YYREEE (reference sequence). V was pared by 2 bases and J by 3 bases, with 8 bases of the junction left unmatched. In DNA form, the CDR3 reads TGTGCCAGCAGCTTTAAACAGGGGGCAATAGACACTGAAGCTTTCTTT. This gives the protein CASSFKQGAIDTEAFF.

J is TRBJ2-7 and V is TRBV9; 10 bases agree with TRBD2. The CDR3 runs 15 residues. V lost 2 bases, J lost 7 bases, and 9 bases stayed unmatched. The germline V gene has CDR1 SGDLS and CDR2 YYNGEE. The CDR3 is CASSVRAGGVWEQYF. The CDR3 nucleotides read TGTGCCAGCAGCGTTAGAGCGGGAGGGGTTTGGGAGCAGTACTTC. Looking up the rest from reference TRBV9 and TRBJ2-7 gives the full variable domain: DSGVTQTPKHLITATGQRVTLRCSPRSGDLSVYWYQQSLDQGLQFLIQYYNGEERAKGNILERFSAQQFPDLHSELNLSSLELGDSALYFCASSVRAGGVWEQYFGPGTRLTVT.

The chain joins TRBV19 to TRBJ2-1, with TRBD2 as a possible D gene (5 bases). The CDR3 has 15 residues. V was cut by 0 bases and J by 6 bases, with 12 bases left in between. The germline V gene encodes CDR1 LNHDA and CDR2 SQIVND (reference sequence). The CDR3 DNA follows: TGTGCCAGTAGTATAGACCCGGGATCTGGCAATGAGCAGTTCTTC. Its protein is CASSIDPGSGNEQFF.

The rearrangement links TRBV25-1 to TRBJ2-7, with 8 positions matching TRBD1. This CDR3 is built from 16 residues. Germline CDR1 MGHDK, CDR2 SYGVNS. The trim removed 3 bases at V and 3 bases at J, leaving 10 bases unmatched. The CDR3 coding sequence is TGTGCCAGCAGTGATCCGAGGGGACAGGAACTCTACGAGCAGTACTTC. As protein: CASSDPRGQELYEQYF.

The chain joins TRBV5-1 to TRBJ2-7; 7 bases are shared with TRBD1. This CDR3 region has 16 residues. After removal of 0 bases from V and 3 bases from J, the junction contained 9 bases not matched to a gene. Germline CDR1 is SGHRS and CDR2 is YFSETQ. Here the CDR3 DNA reads TGCGCCAGCAGCTTGGCGACGGGACAGCTTCTCTACGAGCAGTACTTC. As protein: CASSLATGQLLYEQYF. Based on the CDR3 plus reference TRBV5-1 and TRBJ2-7, the full variable domain is KAGVTQTPRYLIKTRGQQVTLSCSPISGHRSVSWYQQTPGQGLQFLFEYFSETQRNKGNFPGRFSGRQFSNSRSEMNVSTLELGDSALYLCASSLATGQLLYEQYFGPGTRLTVT.